This T cell receptor (beta chain) was identified during a study of T cells expressing NK-cell markers. The study's findings and limits: Among CD8+ T cells from about 6 donors, dominant NKG2C+ clonotypes accounted for roughly 1.0-7.0%.

For this clonotype: Antigen: not known.

The CDR3 has 13 amino acids. Germline V gene sequence: CDR1 SGHRS, CDR2 YFSETQ. With the 5' RACE reads reprocessed, TCRdb shows one record per CDR3 protein and no DNA. The data show about 180,000 distinct CDR3 sequences, and the top ten clones hold under 20%. The receptor comes from a woman between 18 and 70 years old in good health. The rearrangement links TRBV5-1 to TRBJ2-1; TCRdb returns TRBD2, unconfirmable since there is no DNA. The sequencing sample was made of blood T cells: a sorted CD56 or NKG2C T cell subset, CD4+ or CD8+ T cells, or bulk PBMC T cells (not recorded which). CDR3 sequence reads: CASSLGTQIEQFF.